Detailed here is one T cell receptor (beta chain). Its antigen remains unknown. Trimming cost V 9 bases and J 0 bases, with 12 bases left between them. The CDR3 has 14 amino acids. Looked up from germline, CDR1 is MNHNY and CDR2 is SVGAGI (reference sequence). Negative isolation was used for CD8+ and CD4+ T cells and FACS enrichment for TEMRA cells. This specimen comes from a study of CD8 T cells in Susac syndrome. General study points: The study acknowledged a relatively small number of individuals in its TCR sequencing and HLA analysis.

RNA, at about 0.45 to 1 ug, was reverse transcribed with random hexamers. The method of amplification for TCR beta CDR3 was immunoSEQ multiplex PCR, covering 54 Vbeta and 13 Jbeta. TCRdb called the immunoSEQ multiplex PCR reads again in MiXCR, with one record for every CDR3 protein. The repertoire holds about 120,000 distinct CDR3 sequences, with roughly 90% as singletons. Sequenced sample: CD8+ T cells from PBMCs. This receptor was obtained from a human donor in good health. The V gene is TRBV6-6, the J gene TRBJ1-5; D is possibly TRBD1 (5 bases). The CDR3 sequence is CASCKGNSNQPQHF. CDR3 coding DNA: TGTGCCAGTTGTAAGGGGAATAGCAATCAGCCCCAGCATTTT.